Below, 19 T cell receptor beta chains from the same sample are listed, as sequenced in a study of blood T cell repertoires in COVID-19. The method was immunoSEQ multiplex PCR; TCRdb's version includes in-frame clones alone and lacks a portion of them. The sample includes around 320,000 clones, 90% seen only once; the top ten take approximately 4.5%. Sequenced input: PBMCs or T cells enriched from blood (not recorded which). Receptors originate from a woman under 30 with acute COVID-19.

The chain couples TRBV7-7 to TRBJ2-5; 8 bases align to TRBD1. Germline CDR1 SSHAT, CDR2 FNYEAQ (reference sequence). CDR3 length: 15 amino acids. The CDR3 nucleotides are TGTGCTAGCGGCCCATCGACAGGGGATCTCGGGACCCAGTACTTC. This gives the protein CASGPSTGDLGTQYF.

Points on this clone: In the same sample, other DNA sequences code for this CDR3. The chain carries TRBV28 and TRBJ1-2; no clear D. Germline-derived CDR1 and CDR2 are MDHEN and SYDVKM. V gave up 3 bases and J gave up 5 bases, with 7 bases separating them. The CDR3 has 12 residues. CDR3 protein: CASSFPLYGYTF. The CDR3 DNA reads TGTGCCAGCAGTTTCCCTTTGTATGGCTACACCTTC.

V usage is TRBV24-1 and J usage is TRBJ1-4; TRBD1 aligns across 11 bases. Germline V gene sequence: CDR1 KGHDR, CDR2 SFDVKD. The CDR3 runs 15 residues. V shed 4 bases, J shed 8 bases, and the junction held 5 bases outside the gene matches. The CDR3: CATSDRGTGGEKLFF. The DNA for the CDR3 is TGTGCCACCAGTGACCGAGGGACAGGGGGAGAAAAACTGTTTTTT.

This chain connects TRBV28 to TRBJ1-1; tentative D call: TRBD1 (6 bases). The CDR3 runs 14 residues. Trimming took 7 bases from V and 3 from J, leaving 15 bases between them. Per the germline V gene, CDR1 is MDHEN and CDR2 is SYDVKM. DNA of the CDR3: TGTGCCAGCAACTCAGGGGAGGGGGACACTGAAGCTTTCTTT. Its translation: CASNSGEGDTEAFF.

CDR3 in amino acids: CASSLAFGNQPQHF. The DNA for the CDR3 is TGTGCCAGCAGCTTAGCATTCGGCAATCAGCCCCAGCATTTT. The V gene is TRBV7-9, the J gene TRBJ1-5; D is ambiguous. CDR3 length: 14 residues. Deletions cut 0 bases from V and 2 bases from J, with 5 bases between. From germline, CDR1 is SEHNR and CDR2 FQNEAQ (reference sequence).

The chain combines TRBV5-1 with TRBJ2-2; 8 bases fit TRBD2. V lost 2 bases, J lost 0 bases, and 3 bases stayed unmatched. The CDR3 is 16 amino acids. Per the germline V gene, CDR1 is SGHRS and CDR2 is YFSETQ. The chain's CDR3 is CASSFGLASNTGELFF. CDR3 nucleotide sequence: TGCGCCAGCAGCTTTGGACTAGCCTCGAACACCGGGGAGCTGTTTTTT.

The CDR3 DNA follows: TGTGCCAGCAGTTTGACAAACGCGAACACTGAAGCTTTCTTT. Translation gives CASSLTNANTEAFF. The V gene is TRBV27, the J gene TRBJ1-1; D is uncertain. The CDR3 spans 14 residues. The germline V and J ends were trimmed by 3 bases and 1 base, with 9 bases remaining between them. Germline CDR1 and CDR2: MNHEY and SMNVEV (reference sequence).

The count of this clone is one. This chain uses TRBV28 with TRBJ1-6; D not certain. This CDR3 comprises 12 residues. The germline gives CDR1 MDHEN, CDR2 SYDVKM. Trimming left V 4 bases short and J 8 bases short, with 6 bases between. The CDR3 is CASSWSHSPLHF. The CDR3 nucleotides are TGTGCCAGCAGTTGGAGCCATTCACCCCTCCACTTT. The full variable domain, with the rest looked up from reference TRBV28 and TRBJ1-6, is DVKVTQSSRYLVKRTGEKVFLECVQDMDHENMFWYRQDPGLGLRLIYFSYDVKMKEKGDIPEGYSVSREKKERFSLILESASTNQTSMYLCASSWSHSPLHFGNGTRLTVT.

J is TRBJ2-2 and V is TRBV29-1, with D possibly matching TRBD1 (6 bases). The CDR3 sequence is 13 residues long. The germline CDR1 and CDR2 sequences are SQVTM and ANQGSEA. V was clipped by 7 bases and J by 4 bases, with 13 bases between them. CDR3 residues: CSGTTGSTGELFF. The CDR3 DNA reads as TGCAGCGGTACCACAGGGTCCACCGGGGAGCTGTTTTTT.

This chain connects TRBV6-1 to TRBJ1-1, with D unresolved. Germline loops: CDR1 MNHNS, CDR2 SASEGT. The CDR3 sequence is 14 residues long. V dropped 1 base and J dropped 0 bases, with 6 bases sitting between them. The CDR3 is CASSEVLLNTEAFF. For the CDR3, the DNA is TGTGCCAGCAGTGAAGTACTTCTGAACACTGAAGCTTTCTTT.

The table lists this clone with a few counts. The chain uses TRBV30 and TRBJ1-1, with D uncertain. The V end was cut by 2 bases, the J end by 7 bases, with 11 bases between. Germline V CDR1 and CDR2: GTSNPN, SVGIG (reference sequence). CDR3 size: 12 residues. In DNA, the CDR3 is TGTGCCTGGAGTCTAAGGAGGATTGAAGCTTTCTTT. This encodes CAWSLRRIEAFF.

V gene TRBV28 combines with J gene TRBJ2-1; no definite D call. The CDR3 consists of 13 residues. V lost 2 bases to trimming and J lost 8 bases, with 10 bases between them. Germline V gene lookup returns CDR1 MDHEN and CDR2 SYDVKM. The CDR3 reads CASSLGPQYEQFF. The CDR3 DNA is TGTGCCAGCAGTTTAGGGCCGCAATATGAGCAGTTCTTC. Full variable domain (remainder filled in from reference TRBV28 and TRBJ2-1): DVKVTQSSRYLVKRTGEKVFLECVQDMDHENMFWYRQDPGLGLRLIYFSYDVKMKEKGDIPEGYSVSREKKERFSLILESASTNQTSMYLCASSLGPQYEQFFGPGTRLTVL.

The V call is TRBV5-6, the J call TRBJ1-4; TRBD1 matches 8 bases. The J segment lost 9 bases and the V segment lost 2 bases, leaving 9 bases of the junction unmatched. The CDR3 sequence is 15 residues long. In germline, CDR1 is SGHDT, CDR2 YYEEEE. CDR3 loop: CASSLSGTGVKKLFF. Written as DNA, the CDR3 is TGTGCCAGCAGCTTATCAGGGACAGGAGTAAAAAAACTGTTTTTT. Looking up the rest from reference TRBV5-6 and TRBJ1-4 gives the full variable domain: DAGVTQSPTHLIKTRGQQVTLRCSPKSGHDTVSWYQQALGQGPQFIFQYYEEEERQRGNFPDRFSGHQFPNYSSELNVNALLLGDSALYLCASSLSGTGVKKLFFGSGTQLSVL.

The chain uses TRBV6-5 and TRBJ2-3; weak D call: TRBD2 (7 bases). Trimming shortened V by 9 bases and J by 4 bases, and 17 bases separated the two germline ends. Germline lookup yields CDR1 MNHEY and CDR2 SVGAGI. This CDR3 spans 14 amino acids. The CDR3 loop reads CASRRGGTPDTQYF. CDR3 sequence (DNA): TGTGCCAGTCGTAGGGGGGGTACGCCAGATACGCAGTATTTT.

The rearrangement uses TRBV10-1 and TRBJ2-6; the match to TRBD1 covers 9 bases. The J segment lost 2 bases and the V segment lost 9 bases, leaving 8 bases of the junction unmatched. The CDR3 consists of 16 residues. Germline CDR1 WNHNN, CDR2 SYGVQD (reference sequence). Here the CDR3 reads CARGQGKKTGANVLTF. The CDR3 region has the DNA TGCGCCAGGGGACAGGGAAAAAAAACTGGGGCCAACGTCCTGACTTTC.

This chain connects TRBV9 to TRBJ1-1; D call uncertain. Trimming left V 5 bases short and J 0 bases short, with 14 bases between. Germline V gene data show CDR1 as SGDLS and CDR2 as YYNGEE. CDR3 size: 15 residues. CDR3 loop: CASSTGSLMNTEAFF. CDR3 in DNA: TGTGCCAGCAGTACCGGGTCGCTCATGAACACTGAAGCTTTCTTT.

This clone occurred a few times. The chain recombines TRBV15 with TRBJ1-6; TRBD1 is a possible D gene (5 bases). Trimming took off 3 bases at V and 8 bases at J, with 20 bases between the two ends. Germline values: CDR1 LNHNV, CDR2 YYDKDF (reference sequence). The CDR3 is made up of 17 amino acids. The CDR3: CATSRDNDSEFHSPLHF. The CDR3 DNA sequence: TGTGCCACCAGCAGGGATAACGACAGCGAGTTCCATTCACCCCTCCACTTT.

The chain links TRBV7-9 to TRBJ2-3, with TRBD1 identical over 7 bases. After removal of 2 bases from V and 5 bases from J, the junction contained 10 bases not matched to a gene. Germline CDR1 is SEHNR and CDR2 is FQNEAQ (reference sequence). This CDR3 is built from 16 residues. CDR3 sequence (DNA): TGTGCCAGCAGCTTATATACCTCAGGGGGTAGAGATACGCAGTATTTT. Translation gives CASSLYTSGGRDTQYF. Full variable domain (outside the CDR3, taken from reference TRBV7-9 and TRBJ2-3): DTGVSQNPRHKITKRGQNVTFRCDPISEHNRLYWYRQTLGQGPEFLTYFQNEAQLEKSRLLSDRFSAERPKGSFSTLEIQRTEQGDSAMYLCASSLYTSGGRDTQYFGPGTRLTVL.

This chain joins TRBV28 and TRBJ1-5; D is undetermined. Germline CDR1 reads MDHEN; CDR2 reads SYDVKM. V was clipped by 2 bases and J by 8 bases, with 22 bases between them. The CDR3 is 17 residues long. This CDR3 is CASSLITTPMPQEPQHF. The CDR3 nucleotides are TGTGCCAGCAGTTTAATTACAACCCCCATGCCTCAGGAGCCCCAGCATTTT. Looking up the rest from reference TRBV28 and TRBJ1-5 gives the full variable domain: DVKVTQSSRYLVKRTGEKVFLECVQDMDHENMFWYRQDPGLGLRLIYFSYDVKMKEKGDIPEGYSVSREKKERFSLILESASTNQTSMYLCASSLITTPMPQEPQHFGDGTRLSIL.